These 9 T cell receptor beta chains were all obtained from the same sample, sequenced in a study of identical twins. TCRdb re-analysed the 5' RACE reads in MiXCR, keeping a single row per CDR3 protein. The repertoire holds about 790,000 distinct CDR3 sequences, with 15% to 20% as singletons. The data also belong to a second study, concerning T cells expressing NK-cell markers.

Source material: PBMCs. Receptor source: a woman aged 18 to 35 in good health.

A few counts support this clonotype. The V gene is TRBV5-6, the J gene TRBJ2-5; D is undetermined. CDR3 size: 14 residues. The V and J ends lost 0 bases and 4 bases respectively, with 10 bases between them. In germline, CDR1 is SGHDT, CDR2 YYEEEE. The CDR3 protein is CASSLDIVPETQYF. The CDR3 DNA reads as TGTGCCAGCAGCTTGGATATAGTCCCAGAGACCCAGTACTTC.

The chain recombines TRBV12-3 or TRBV12-4 with TRBJ2-3, with TRBD2 matching 7 bases. The V gene end was trimmed by 4 bases and the J gene end by 4 bases; junction bases not matched to a gene: 11. The CDR3 length is 16 residues. In DNA, the CDR3 is TGTGCCAGCAGTTCGCGACTAGCCTCCTCAGCAGATACGCAGTATTTT. It specifies CASSSRLASSADTQYF.

This clonotype was found a few times. The V gene is TRBV5-5, the J gene TRBJ2-7; D not certain. Trimming pared 2 bases from V and 5 bases from J, leaving 11 bases between. Per germline, CDR1 SGHKS and CDR2 YYEKEE (reference sequence). This CDR3 region has 13 residues. The CDR3 nucleotides are TGTGCCAGCAGCTTTGGCAGTGACGACGAGCAGTACTTC. This gives the protein CASSFGSDDEQYF.

This chain uses TRBV20-1 with TRBJ1-2; no definite D call. Trimming removed 5 bases at V and 4 bases at J, with 14 bases between. This CDR3 comprises 13 residues. Per germline, CDR1 DFQATT and CDR2 SNEGSKA (reference sequence). CDR3 loop: CSAPPRSRYGYTF. The CDR3 DNA is TGCAGTGCTCCGCCCCGTTCCCGCTATGGCTACACCTTC.

This clonotype was observed a handful of times. The CDR3 loop reads CASLGSYNSPLHF. The DNA of the CDR3 is TGTGCCAGCCTCGGCTCCTATAATTCACCCCTCCACTTT. The chain combines TRBV7-9 with TRBJ1-6; unclear D gene. This CDR3 has 13 amino acids. The V end lost 8 bases, the J end lost 0 bases, and 5 bases lay between the germline ends. Per the germline V gene, CDR1 is SEHNR and CDR2 is FQNEAQ (reference sequence).

The chain is built from TRBV5-1 and TRBJ1-1, with D maybe TRBD1 (6 bases). Germline V gene lookup returns CDR1 SGHRS and CDR2 YFSETQ. This CDR3 has 14 amino acids. Trimming stripped 4 bases from V and 4 bases from J, with 14 bases between. The CDR3 DNA is TGCGCCAGCAGCGTGGACAGCGACGGCACTGAAGCTTTCTTT. Amino acids: CASSVDSDGTEAFF.

Points on this clonotype: This may be a read error, as it is one base from a much larger clone. The chain is built from TRBV25-1 and TRBJ2-1; 9 nucleotides line up with TRBD2. CDR1 is MGHDK, CDR2 SYGVNS, per germline. The CDR3 runs to 14 residues. Losses at the gene ends were 8 bases for V and 2 bases for J; bases not matched to a gene: 4. The CDR3 here is CASGIAGAYNEQFF. In DNA, the CDR3 is TGTGCCAGCGGAATAGCGGGAGCCTACAATGAGCAGTTCTTC.

This clonotype was picked up a small number of times. This chain joins TRBV25-1 and TRBJ2-3; possibly TRBD2 for D (6 bases). V was clipped by 3 bases and J by 0 bases, with 28 bases between them. Germline-derived CDR1 and CDR2 are MGHDK and SYGVNS. CDR3 length: 21 residues. The CDR3 DNA reads TGTGCCAGCAGTGAGGGCCCCGCGGCCCGTCGATGGCGGGACAGCACAGATACGCAGTATTTT. Translating gives CASSEGPAARRWRDSTDTQYF.

In this sample, this clonotype turned up many times. V and J are TRBV20-1 and TRBJ2-5; D gene uncertain. The ends were cut back, 6 bases at V and 5 bases at J, with 16 bases in the middle. CDR3 length equals 13 residues. Germline lookup yields CDR1 DFQATT and CDR2 SNEGSKA (reference sequence). The CDR3 sequence is CSAEKLVGETQYF. Here the CDR3 DNA reads TGCAGTGCAGAGAAGTTGGTCGGCGAGACCCAGTACTTC.